The following is a TCR beta chain sequence with its context. CDR1 and CDR2 from the germline V gene are LGHDT and YNNKEL (reference sequence). This CDR3 comprises 16 residues. J was trimmed by 2 bases and V by 4 bases; bases with no gene match: 9. The protocol was immunoSEQ multiplex PCR, while the TCRdb copy is restricted to in-frame clones and leaves out a portion. The sample has some 360,000 clones; about 87% are singletons. The entry originates in a study of blood T cell repertoires in COVID-19. The sequenced sample consisted of peripheral blood. The rearrangement links TRBV3-1 (or the pseudogene TRBV3-2) to TRBJ2-7, with 9 positions matching TRBD1. This TCR came from a woman between 55 and 75 years old with COVID-19, enrolled during active disease. This CDR3 is CASSRTSGQGTYEQYF. For the CDR3, the DNA is TGTGCCAGCAGCCGGACCTCGGGACAGGGTACCTACGAGCAGTACTTC.